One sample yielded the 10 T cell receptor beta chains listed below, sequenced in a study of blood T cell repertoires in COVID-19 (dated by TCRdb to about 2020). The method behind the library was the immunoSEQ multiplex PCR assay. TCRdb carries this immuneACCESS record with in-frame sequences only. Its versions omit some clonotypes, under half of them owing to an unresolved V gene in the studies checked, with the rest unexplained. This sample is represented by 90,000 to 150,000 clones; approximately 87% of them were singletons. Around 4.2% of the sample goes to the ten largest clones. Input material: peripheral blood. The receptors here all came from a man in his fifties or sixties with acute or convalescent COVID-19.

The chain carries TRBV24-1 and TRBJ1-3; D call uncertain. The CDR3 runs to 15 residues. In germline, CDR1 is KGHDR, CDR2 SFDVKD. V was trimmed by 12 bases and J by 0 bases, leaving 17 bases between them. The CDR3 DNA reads TGTGCCCCCGGTAGGAGTCCAAGCTCTGGAAACACCATATATTTT. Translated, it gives CAPGRSPSSGNTIYF.

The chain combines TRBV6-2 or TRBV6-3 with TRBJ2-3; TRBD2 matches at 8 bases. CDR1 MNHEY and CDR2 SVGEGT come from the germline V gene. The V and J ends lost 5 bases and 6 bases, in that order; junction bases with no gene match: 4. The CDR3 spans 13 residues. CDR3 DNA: TGTGCCAGCAGTACACGGGAGGGGGATACGCAGTATTTT. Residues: CASSTREGDTQYF.

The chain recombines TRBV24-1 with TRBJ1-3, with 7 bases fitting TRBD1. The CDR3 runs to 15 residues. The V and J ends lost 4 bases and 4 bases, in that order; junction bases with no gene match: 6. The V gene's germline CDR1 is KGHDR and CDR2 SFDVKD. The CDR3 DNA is TGTGCCACCAGTGACCCAACAGGGGCCGGAAACACCATATATTTT. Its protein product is CATSDPTGAGNTIYF.

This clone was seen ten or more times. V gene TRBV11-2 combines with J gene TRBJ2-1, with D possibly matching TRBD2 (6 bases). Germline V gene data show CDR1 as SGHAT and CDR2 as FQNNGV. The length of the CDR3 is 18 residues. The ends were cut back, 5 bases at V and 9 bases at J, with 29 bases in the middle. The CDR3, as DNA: TGTGCCAGCAGCCCAAACTTAGGTCAGCATAGGGAGGCTGGTGAGCAGTTCTTC. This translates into CASSPNLGQHREAGEQFF. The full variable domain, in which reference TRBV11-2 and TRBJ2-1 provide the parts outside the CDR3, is EAGVAQSPRYKIIEKRQSVAFWCNPISGHATLYWYQQILGQGPKLLIQFQNNGVVDDSQLPKDRFSAERLKGVDSTLKIQPAKLEDSAVYLCASSPNLGQHREAGEQFFGPGTRLTVL.

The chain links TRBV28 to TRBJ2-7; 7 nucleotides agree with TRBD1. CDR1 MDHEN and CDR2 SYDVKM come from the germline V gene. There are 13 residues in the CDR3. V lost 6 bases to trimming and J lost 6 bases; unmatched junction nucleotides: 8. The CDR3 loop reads CASRAGTVPEQYF. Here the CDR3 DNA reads TGTGCCAGCAGGGCCGGGACAGTCCCCGAGCAGTACTTC.

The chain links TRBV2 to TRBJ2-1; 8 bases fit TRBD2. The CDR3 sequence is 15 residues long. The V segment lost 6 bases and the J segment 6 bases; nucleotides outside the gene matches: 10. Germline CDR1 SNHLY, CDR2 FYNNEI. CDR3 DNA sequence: TGTGCCAGCAGAGATACTAGCGGCTTGATCAATGAGCAGTTCTTC. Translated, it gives CASRDTSGLINEQFF.

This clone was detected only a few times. CDR3 amino acids: CATSDPDRGSETQYF. The CDR3 DNA sequence: TGTGCCACCAGTGACCCGGACAGGGGGAGTGAGACCCAGTACTTC. The V gene is TRBV24-1, the J gene TRBJ2-5; 10 positions match TRBD1. The CDR3 has 15 amino acids. V gave up 4 bases and J gave up 5 bases; unmatched junction bases: 6. Germline CDR1 KGHDR, CDR2 SFDVKD.

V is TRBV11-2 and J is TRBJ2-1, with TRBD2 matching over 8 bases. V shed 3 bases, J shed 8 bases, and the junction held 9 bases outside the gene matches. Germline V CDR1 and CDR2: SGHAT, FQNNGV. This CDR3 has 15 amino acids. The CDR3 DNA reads TGTGCCAGCAGCTTGGACGGGAGGGGTGGCTATGAGCAGTTCTTC. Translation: CASSLDGRGGYEQFF.

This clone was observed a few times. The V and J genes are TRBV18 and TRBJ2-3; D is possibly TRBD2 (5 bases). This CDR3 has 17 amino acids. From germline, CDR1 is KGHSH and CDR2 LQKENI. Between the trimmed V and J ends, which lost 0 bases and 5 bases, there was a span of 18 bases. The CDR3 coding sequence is TGTGCCAGCTCACCACCGGGTCAGAGGGTTGGGGAAGATACGCAGTATTTT. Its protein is CASSPPGQRVGEDTQYF.

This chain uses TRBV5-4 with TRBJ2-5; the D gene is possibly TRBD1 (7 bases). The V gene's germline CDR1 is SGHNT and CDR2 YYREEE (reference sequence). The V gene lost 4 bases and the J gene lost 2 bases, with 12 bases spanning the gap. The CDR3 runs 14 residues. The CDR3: CASSGGTAQETQYF. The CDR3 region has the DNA TGTGCCAGCAGCGGCGGGACAGCTCAAGAGACCCAGTACTTC.